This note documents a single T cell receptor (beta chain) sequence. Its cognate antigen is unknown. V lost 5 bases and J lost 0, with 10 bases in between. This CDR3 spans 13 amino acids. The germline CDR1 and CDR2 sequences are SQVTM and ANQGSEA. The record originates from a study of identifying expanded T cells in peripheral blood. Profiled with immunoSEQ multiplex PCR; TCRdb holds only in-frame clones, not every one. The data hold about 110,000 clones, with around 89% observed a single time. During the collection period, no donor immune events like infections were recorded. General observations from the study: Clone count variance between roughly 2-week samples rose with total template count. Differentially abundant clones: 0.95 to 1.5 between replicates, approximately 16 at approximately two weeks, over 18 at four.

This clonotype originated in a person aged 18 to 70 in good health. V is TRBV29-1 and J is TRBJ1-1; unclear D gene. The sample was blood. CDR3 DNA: TGCAGCGTTCCAGTCCCCATGAACACTGAAGCTTTCTTT. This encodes CSVPVPMNTEAFF.